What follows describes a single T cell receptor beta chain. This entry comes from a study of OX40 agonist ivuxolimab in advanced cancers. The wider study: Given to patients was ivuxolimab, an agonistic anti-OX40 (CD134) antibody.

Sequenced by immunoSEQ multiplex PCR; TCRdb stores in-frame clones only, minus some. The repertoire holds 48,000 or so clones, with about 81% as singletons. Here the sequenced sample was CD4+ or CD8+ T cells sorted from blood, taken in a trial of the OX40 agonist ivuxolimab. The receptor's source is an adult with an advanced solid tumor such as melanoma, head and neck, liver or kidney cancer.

CDR3 amino acids: CASSGVESRERQYF. For the CDR3, the DNA is TGTGCCAGCAGTGGAGTCGAAAGCAGGGAACGCCAGTATTTT. The rearrangement joins TRBV25-1 to TRBJ2-3, with D tentatively TRBD1 (5 bases). The V and J ends lost 4 bases and 12 bases respectively, with 20 bases between them. The germline V gene encodes CDR1 MGHDK and CDR2 SYGVNS. This CDR3 spans 14 amino acids.